This T cell receptor beta chain was recorded in a study of T cell responses to AZD1222 COVID-19 vaccine (dated by TCRdb to 2020 to 2022). Regarding the complete study: A total of just over 230 trial participants underwent TCR sequencing, of whom roughly 210 had received two doses of AZD1222 and around 25 had received two doses of the MenACWY control vaccine. Enrollment into the trials was organized by age into subgroups of 18-55, 56-69 and 70-plus years, and those subgroups contained roughly 150, 30 and 60 TCR-sequenced participants, respectively.

The CDR3 regions of human TCRbeta chains were analyzed by immunosequencing. Per the authors' processing: TCRs in the repertoires were compared against a reference library of SARS-CoV-2-specific TCRs that had been generated with the MIRA antigen-specificity platform. Breadth was defined as the fraction of unique TCRs that were SARS-CoV-2-associated. Depth was defined as the fraction of total T cells that were SARS-CoV-2-associated. Each spike-specific TCR was assigned to its reactive spike region and to a CD4 or CD8 class using the MIRA data. Log10-transformed breadth and depth values were compared by one-way ANOVA with Sidak's multiple comparisons tests. TCRdb obtained this table from immuneACCESS and retained in-frame rearrangements with V and J assigned. These tables miss some clones; where compared with another copy, unresolved V genes account for less than half of the shortfall, and the remainder is unexplained. D and trimming were read from the DNA, whereas the V and J calls and clone size are those reported in that table. This sample gives about 180,000 clones in total; around nine tenths of them show up just once. The ten largest clones represent approximately 10% of the sample.

Results the study describes overall, beyond this receptor: Participants were mostly white British, with more females than males. The authors suggested clonal diversity may have been underestimated. Only five to seven AZD1222 recipients were SARS-CoV-2 seropositive at baseline, limiting conclusions about previously exposed vaccinees. No day 14 peak-response samples were available, so repertoires were characterized only after the peak T cell response. The 56-69-year group was small, and its depth increase did not reach significance, likely because of low power. Nearly half of unique spike-specific TCRs reportedly recognized epitopes outside regions mutated in the B.1.351 and B.1.1.7 variants. Vaccine-associated CD4 TCRs spanned the whole spike protein, with dominant responses in regions 160-218 and 743-854. After two AZD1222 doses, both the breadth and the depth of spike-specific TCRs were significantly higher than at day 0 and than in MenACWY recipients.

V loses 3 bases, J loses 0 bases, and the germline ends lie 6 bases apart. The CDR3 contains 14 residues, cysteine and phenylalanine counted. The read is trimmed to its CDR3 DNA, 42 bases read in frame from base 1. Reading the germline V gene gives CDR1 KGHSH and CDR2 LQKENI. What this sample's time point label stands for: about 28 days (+/-7) after the second vaccine dose. AZD1222 recipients given second doses at about 4 weeks or at about 12 weeks were pooled, since spike-specific TCR depth and breadth were not found to differ between the two schedules. Samples from vaccinated people were obtained from the UK trials COV001 and COV002, which included a single-blind randomized controlled phase 2/3 trial of AZD1222 (ChAdOx1 nCoV-19) in healthy adults. For TCRbeta chain sequencing, PBMC samples from trial participants were taken at day 0 and at day 28 after the second dose. Concerning this clone itself: The clone's antigen remains unknown. Qualities for individual bases were not recorded, and no much larger clone is one base off.

This clonotype originated in an adult who received the AZD1222 COVID-19 vaccine. Sequencing was performed on peripheral blood, taken 28 days after the second AZD1222 dose. In this chain, TRBV18 is recombined with TRBJ1-3, with no reliable assignment of the D segment. The CDR3 here reads CASSPNGSGNTIYF. The nucleotides read TGTGCCAGCTCACCGAACGGCTCTGGAAACACCATATATTTT.